A selection of T cell receptor beta chains follows, all from one sample in a study of CD8+ T cells in alopecia areata. The table came from immunoSEQ multiplex PCR; TCRdb's copy has only in-frame clones and leaves some out. The sample gives about 92,000 clones, about 40% of which show up once; roughly 18% is in the top ten. Sequencing was performed on CD8+ T cells sorted from blood, taken at week 24, from a patient treated with tofacitinib. These receptors were obtained from a human donor with alopecia areata. Both conserved end residues are part of each CDR3. The order of the fields is CDR3 protein, CDR3 DNA, D gene, clone size, V gene, J gene. D genes are given only for firm matches. Only part of the rows carry a size: once, few, many, or a class if the clone is expanded.

CDR3 protein: CASSKTGYEQYF; CDR3 DNA: TGTGCCAGCAGCAAGACCGGATACGAGCAGTACTTC; D gene: NA; clone size: NA; V gene: TRBV7-9; J gene: TRBJ2-7
CDR3 protein: CASSEHFRSSYNEQFF; CDR3 DNA: TGTGCCAGCAGTGAGCACTTCCGAAGCTCCTACAATGAGCAGTTCTTC; D gene: NA; clone size: NA; V gene: TRBV6-1; J gene: TRBJ2-1
CDR3 protein: CASGGGLSYEQYF; CDR3 DNA: TGTGCCAGCGGCGGGGGACTCTCCTACGAGCAGTACTTC; D gene: TRBD2; clone size: NA; V gene: TRBV7-9; J gene: TRBJ2-7
CDR3 protein: CASSRLVGDRLRKTQYF; CDR3 DNA: TGCGCCAGCAGCCGCCTTGTAGGGGACCGGCTTAGGAAGACCCAGTACTTC; D gene: NA; clone size: NA; V gene: TRBV4-1; J gene: TRBJ2-5
CDR3 protein: CASSLASGDGYTF; CDR3 DNA: TGTGCCAGCAGCTTAGCTTCAGGAGATGGCTACACCTTC; D gene: NA; clone size: few; V gene: TRBV11-3; J gene: TRBJ1-2
CDR3 protein: CASSLAGLGSVQETQYF; CDR3 DNA: TGTGCCAGCAGCTTAGCGGGTTTAGGTTCAGTACAAGAGACCCAGTACTTC; D gene: NA; clone size: few; V gene: TRBV7-9; J gene: TRBJ2-5
CDR3 protein: CASSPEGSGSQETQYF; CDR3 DNA: TGTGCCAGCAGTCCCGAGGGTAGCGGGAGCCAAGAGACCCAGTACTTC; D gene: TRBD2; clone size: NA; V gene: TRBV28; J gene: TRBJ2-5
CDR3 protein: CASSSVPPRAYNEQFF; CDR3 DNA: TGTGCCAGCAGCTCGGTCCCACCCCGGGCCTACAATGAGCAGTTCTTC; D gene: NA; clone size: few; V gene: TRBV7-2; J gene: TRBJ2-1
CDR3 protein: CASSNLGGANYGYTF; CDR3 DNA: TGTGCCAGCAGCAATTTGGGCGGAGCTAACTATGGCTACACCTTC; D gene: NA; clone size: few; V gene: TRBV7-9; J gene: TRBJ1-2
CDR3 protein: CASSLATGPADYGYTF; CDR3 DNA: TGTGCCAGCAGCTTGGCCACAGGGCCCGCGGACTATGGCTACACCTTC; D gene: NA; clone size: NA; V gene: TRBV5-6; J gene: TRBJ1-2
CDR3 protein: CASSQAVVNEQYF; CDR3 DNA: TGCGCCAGCAGCCAAGCGGTTGTCAACGAGCAGTACTTC; D gene: NA; clone size: NA; V gene: TRBV4-1; J gene: TRBJ2-7
CDR3 protein: CATSINRVRALSGANVLTF; CDR3 DNA: TGTGCCACCAGCATCAACAGGGTGAGGGCCCTCTCTGGGGCCAACGTCCTGACTTTC; D gene: NA; clone size: NA; V gene: TRBV15; J gene: TRBJ2-6
CDR3 protein: CSAIGTHQTGANVLTF; CDR3 DNA: TGCAGCGCAATAGGGACTCATCAAACTGGGGCCAACGTCCTGACTTTC; D gene: NA; clone size: few; V gene: TRBV29-1; J gene: TRBJ2-6
CDR3 protein: CASSPPGETQYF; CDR3 DNA: TGTGCCAGCTCACCCCCGGGAGAGACCCAGTACTTC; D gene: NA; clone size: NA; V gene: TRBV18; J gene: TRBJ2-5
CDR3 protein: CASSAEFNEQFF; CDR3 DNA: TGTGCCAGCAGTGCAGAATTCAATGAGCAGTTCTTC; D gene: NA; clone size: few; V gene: TRBV27; J gene: TRBJ2-1
CDR3 protein: CASSRQGPQPQHF; CDR3 DNA: TGTGCCAGCAGTAGACAGGGCCCTCAGCCCCAGCATTTT; D gene: TRBD1; clone size: NA; V gene: TRBV6-1; J gene: TRBJ1-5
CDR3 protein: CASRRASGLNEQFF; CDR3 DNA: TGCGCCAGCAGAAGGGCTAGCGGGTTGAATGAGCAGTTCTTC; D gene: TRBD2; clone size: few; V gene: TRBV4-1; J gene: TRBJ2-1
CDR3 protein: CASSPGTGREQYF; CDR3 DNA: TGTGCCAGCAGCCCGGGGACAGGGCGAGAGCAGTACTTC; D gene: TRBD1; clone size: few; V gene: TRBV11-2; J gene: TRBJ2-7
CDR3 protein: CSVEYSGGGSYEQYF; CDR3 DNA: TGCAGCGTTGAATATAGCGGGGGCGGCTCCTACGAGCAGTACTTC; D gene: TRBD2; clone size: NA; V gene: TRBV29-1; J gene: TRBJ2-7
CDR3 protein: CASSPSDYEQYF; CDR3 DNA: TGTGCCAGCAGCCCGTCAGACTACGAGCAGTACTTC; D gene: NA; clone size: NA; V gene: TRBV28; J gene: TRBJ2-7
CDR3 protein: CAWSAPPRWSTEAFF; CDR3 DNA: TGTGCCTGGAGTGCCCCTCCACGATGGAGCACTGAAGCTTTCTTT; D gene: NA; clone size: few; V gene: TRBV30; J gene: TRBJ1-1
CDR3 protein: CASGTPGNQPQHF; CDR3 DNA: TGTGCCAGCGGGACTCCGGGCAATCAGCCCCAGCATTTT; D gene: NA; clone size: NA; V gene: TRBV7-2; J gene: TRBJ1-5
CDR3 protein: CASSQSRREQYF; CDR3 DNA: TGTGCCAGCAGCCAATCACGTAGAGAGCAGTACTTC; D gene: NA; clone size: NA; V gene: TRBV4-2; J gene: TRBJ2-7
CDR3 protein: CSVEKSTPYEQYF; CDR3 DNA: TGCAGCGTTGAAAAGAGCACCCCCTACGAGCAGTACTTC; D gene: NA; clone size: NA; V gene: TRBV29-1; J gene: TRBJ2-7
CDR3 protein: CASSDKTQTQYF; CDR3 DNA: TGTGCCAGCAGCGACAAAACCCAGACCCAGTACTTC; D gene: NA; clone size: NA; V gene: TRBV5-5; J gene: TRBJ2-5
CDR3 protein: CASTGTSVKTQYF; CDR3 DNA: TGTGCCAGCACCGGGACTAGCGTGAAGACCCAGTACTTC; D gene: TRBD2; clone size: once; V gene: TRBV2; J gene: TRBJ2-5
CDR3 protein: CSVVPSDRGSLHSYEQYF; CDR3 DNA: TGCAGCGTTGTGCCTTCGGACAGGGGGTCACTCCACTCCTACGAGCAGTACTTC; D gene: TRBD1; clone size: NA; V gene: TRBV29-1; J gene: TRBJ2-7
CDR3 protein: CSVGNTTNMPSRRGYTF; CDR3 DNA: TGCAGCGTTGGAAACACAACAAACATGCCGAGCAGACGTGGCTACACCTTC; D gene: NA; clone size: NA; V gene: TRBV29-1; J gene: TRBJ1-2
CDR3 protein: CASTTSRQGFGPQHF; CDR3 DNA: TGTGCCAGCACCACGTCTCGACAGGGCTTCGGGCCCCAGCATTTT; D gene: TRBD1; clone size: few; V gene: TRBV28; J gene: TRBJ1-5
CDR3 protein: CASSQQGDNEQFF; CDR3 DNA: TGTGCCAGCAGCCAACAGGGGGACAATGAGCAGTTCTTC; D gene: TRBD1; clone size: NA; V gene: TRBV7-9; J gene: TRBJ2-1
CDR3 protein: CASSQGNDGYTF; CDR3 DNA: TGCGCCAGCAGCCAAGGAAACGATGGCTACACCTTC; D gene: NA; clone size: few; V gene: TRBV4-1; J gene: TRBJ1-2
CDR3 protein: CASSLGGTSGFTGELFF; CDR3 DNA: TGTGCCAGCAGCTTAGGTGGGACTAGCGGGTTCACCGGGGAGCTGTTTTTT; D gene: TRBD2; clone size: NA; V gene: TRBV13; J gene: TRBJ2-2
CDR3 protein: CASSWDGMVYEQYF; CDR3 DNA: TGTGCCAGCAGCTGGGACGGAATGGTATACGAGCAGTACTTC; D gene: NA; clone size: NA; V gene: TRBV7-2; J gene: TRBJ2-7
CDR3 protein: CSVTLASRSYEQYF; CDR3 DNA: TGCAGCGTGACACTAGCGTCCCGCTCCTACGAGCAGTACTTC; D gene: TRBD2; clone size: NA; V gene: TRBV29-1; J gene: TRBJ2-7
CDR3 protein: CASSPGTGVYEQYF; CDR3 DNA: TGTGCCAGCAGCCCCGGGACAGGGGTCTACGAGCAGTACTTC; D gene: TRBD1; clone size: NA; V gene: TRBV5-5; J gene: TRBJ2-7
CDR3 protein: CASSRANTEAFF; CDR3 DNA: TGTGCCAGCAGCCGAGCGAACACTGAAGCTTTCTTT; D gene: NA; clone size: few; V gene: TRBV7-2; J gene: TRBJ1-1
CDR3 protein: CSVEGAGGIEQYF; CDR3 DNA: TGCAGCGTTGAAGGTGCAGGGGGCATCGAGCAGTACTTC; D gene: TRBD1; clone size: NA; V gene: TRBV29-1; J gene: TRBJ2-7
CDR3 protein: CASSSHQDFRHGYTF; CDR3 DNA: TGTGCCAGCAGTTCACACCAGGACTTTCGGCATGGCTACACCTTC; D gene: NA; clone size: NA; V gene: TRBV28; J gene: TRBJ1-2
CDR3 protein: CAWNERGQEAFF; CDR3 DNA: TGTGCCTGGAACGAGAGGGGACAGGAAGCTTTCTTT; D gene: TRBD1; clone size: NA; V gene: TRBV30; J gene: TRBJ1-1
CDR3 protein: CASSGSRGYEQYF; CDR3 DNA: TGTGCCAGCAGTGGTTCAAGGGGCTACGAGCAGTACTTC; D gene: NA; clone size: few; V gene: TRBV2; J gene: TRBJ2-7
CDR3 protein: CASSLSPEQFF; CDR3 DNA: TGTGCCAGCAGCTTGTCTCCGGAGCAGTTCTTC; D gene: NA; clone size: few; V gene: TRBV11-2; J gene: TRBJ2-1
CDR3 protein: CSVKGVGYEDEQYF; CDR3 DNA: TGCAGCGTCAAAGGCGTAGGGTACGAGGATGAGCAGTACTTC; D gene: NA; clone size: few; V gene: TRBV29-1; J gene: TRBJ2-7
CDR3 protein: CASSLSMGGTYNEQFF; CDR3 DNA: TGTGCCAGCAGTTTATCGATGGGCGGGACCTACAATGAGCAGTTCTTC; D gene: NA; clone size: NA; V gene: TRBV27; J gene: TRBJ2-1